A selection of T cell receptor beta chains follows, all from one sample in a study of blood T cell repertoires in COVID-19. The table came from immunoSEQ multiplex PCR; TCRdb's copy has only in-frame clones and leaves some out. The table shows hundreds of thousands of clones, with 80% to 90% occurring only once. Sequencing was carried out using peripheral blood. The source is a woman aged 50 to 60 who had recovered from COVID-19. CDR3s include the opening cysteine and the closing phenylalanine or tryptophan. The D gene is left open where the match is weak. Only part of the rows carry a size: once, few, many, or a class if the clone is expanded.

CDR3nt: TGCAGTGCTGCTAGTCCCTACGAGCAGTACTTC
CDR3aa: CSAASPYEQYF
v_gene: TRBV20-1
j_gene: TRBJ2-7
d_gene: NA
abundance: NA

CDR3nt: TGTGCCAGCAGCCTGGTTAGCGGGGGGGTCGCCGGGGAGCTGTTTTTT
CDR3aa: CASSLVSGGVAGELFF
v_gene: TRBV5-4
j_gene: TRBJ2-2
d_gene: TRBD2
abundance: NA

CDR3nt: TGTGCCAGCAGTTACCCCGGGGGGGGCAGGAGGGAGCTGTTTTTT
CDR3aa: CASSYPGGGRRELFF
v_gene: TRBV28
j_gene: TRBJ2-2
d_gene: TRBD2
abundance: NA

CDR3nt: TGTGCCAGCAGTTATCCAGCGGGAGTACGCGAGCAGTTCTTC
CDR3aa: CASSYPAGVREQFF
v_gene: TRBV6-2/TRBV6-3
j_gene: TRBJ2-1
d_gene: TRBD2
abundance: NA

CDR3nt: TGTGCCAGCAGTGATATGACAGGGGTAAATTCACCCCTCCACTTT
CDR3aa: CASSDMTGVNSPLHF
v_gene: TRBV28
j_gene: TRBJ1-6
d_gene: TRBD1
abundance: NA

CDR3nt: TGTGCCAGCAGCTCTAAAAGCACAGATACGCAGTATTTT
CDR3aa: CASSSKSTDTQYF
v_gene: TRBV6-2/TRBV6-3
j_gene: TRBJ2-3
d_gene: NA
abundance: NA

CDR3nt: TGTGCCAGCAACAAACTAGCGGGGGGTCCCCAGGGCAATGAGCAGTTCTTC
CDR3aa: CASNKLAGGPQGNEQFF
v_gene: TRBV2
j_gene: TRBJ2-1
d_gene: TRBD2
abundance: once

CDR3nt: TGTGCCAGCAGTTACGGGGCAGGGAGGCCAGAGACCCAGTACTTC
CDR3aa: CASSYGAGRPETQYF
v_gene: TRBV6-2/TRBV6-3
j_gene: TRBJ2-5
d_gene: NA
abundance: NA

CDR3nt: TGTGCCAGCACCTACCTCTCGGGTAATCAGCCCCAGCATTTT
CDR3aa: CASTYLSGNQPQHF
v_gene: TRBV28
j_gene: TRBJ1-5
d_gene: NA
abundance: NA

CDR3nt: TGTGCAAGTCGCTCATCTGGCGGGAGGGTGGGTGATGAGCAGTTCTTC
CDR3aa: CASRSSGGRVGDEQFF
v_gene: TRBV12-2
j_gene: TRBJ2-1
d_gene: NA
abundance: NA

CDR3nt: TGTGCCAGCAGCTTCTCCCTTACCCCGGACATAGGGCAAGAGACCCAGTACTTC
CDR3aa: CASSFSLTPDIGQETQYF
v_gene: TRBV21-1
j_gene: TRBJ2-5
d_gene: NA
abundance: NA

CDR3nt: TGTGCCAGCTCATTCCGACAGGGGGCGGACACTGAAGCTTTCTTT
CDR3aa: CASSFRQGADTEAFF
v_gene: TRBV18
j_gene: TRBJ1-1
d_gene: TRBD1
abundance: NA

CDR3nt: TGTGCCAGCTCCCCCCGGGACTACGAGCAGTACTTC
CDR3aa: CASSPRDYEQYF
v_gene: TRBV18
j_gene: TRBJ2-7
d_gene: NA
abundance: NA

CDR3nt: TGTGCCAGCAGTAATCAGGGGGGTGGCTACACCTTC
CDR3aa: CASSNQGGGYTF
v_gene: TRBV28
j_gene: TRBJ1-2
d_gene: TRBD1
abundance: NA

CDR3nt: TGTGCCAGCAGCTCCGGACTAGGTTACAATGAGCAGTTCTTC
CDR3aa: CASSSGLGYNEQFF
v_gene: TRBV5-4
j_gene: TRBJ2-1
d_gene: TRBD2
abundance: once

CDR3nt: TGCGCCAGCAGCTTTCTAGGACAGGGCGGTACTGAAGCTTTCTTT
CDR3aa: CASSFLGQGGTEAFF
v_gene: TRBV5-1
j_gene: TRBJ1-1
d_gene: TRBD1
abundance: NA

CDR3nt: TGTGCCAGCAGCCGAGCCCGGGGGGGCTACACCTTC
CDR3aa: CASSRARGGYTF
v_gene: TRBV9
j_gene: TRBJ1-2
d_gene: NA
abundance: NA

CDR3nt: TGTGCCAGCTCACCGGAACGACAGAGTAATGAAAAACTGTTTTTT
CDR3aa: CASSPERQSNEKLFF
v_gene: TRBV18
j_gene: TRBJ1-4
d_gene: NA
abundance: once

CDR3nt: TGTGCCAGCAGCCTAGGGGTCACCTCCTACAATGAGCAGTTCTTC
CDR3aa: CASSLGVTSYNEQFF
v_gene: TRBV7-3
j_gene: TRBJ2-1
d_gene: NA
abundance: NA

CDR3nt: TGCGCCAGCAGCCAAGCGACTAGCGGGGCCTCAGATACGCAGTATTTT
CDR3aa: CASSQATSGASDTQYF
v_gene: TRBV4-3
j_gene: TRBJ2-3
d_gene: TRBD2
abundance: NA

CDR3nt: TGTGCCAGCAGTGAAGCAGGGAGGCAGGAAGGCTATGGCTACACCTTC
CDR3aa: CASSEAGRQEGYGYTF
v_gene: TRBV6-1
j_gene: TRBJ1-2
d_gene: NA
abundance: NA

CDR3nt: TGTGCCAGCAGGCGAGGGATCTATGGCTACACCTTC
CDR3aa: CASRRGIYGYTF
v_gene: TRBV28
j_gene: TRBJ1-2
d_gene: NA
abundance: NA

CDR3nt: TGTGCCAGCAGCTTGATGGTCAGCGGGGACTACAATGAGCAGTTCTTC
CDR3aa: CASSLMVSGDYNEQFF
v_gene: TRBV5-4
j_gene: TRBJ2-1
d_gene: TRBD2
abundance: few

CDR3nt: TGCGCCAGCAGCCAAGCCGGGACAGGGTCCCCAGATACGCAGTATTTT
CDR3aa: CASSQAGTGSPDTQYF
v_gene: TRBV4-1
j_gene: TRBJ2-3
d_gene: TRBD1
abundance: once

CDR3nt: TGTGCCAGCAGCACCGGGACTAGCGGGGGGGTGTACCAAGAGACCCAGTACTTC
CDR3aa: CASSTGTSGGVYQETQYF
v_gene: TRBV11-2
j_gene: TRBJ2-5
d_gene: TRBD2
abundance: NA

CDR3nt: TGTGCCAGTAGTAACCAGGGTCTCTATGGCTACACCTTC
CDR3aa: CASSNQGLYGYTF
v_gene: TRBV19
j_gene: TRBJ1-2
d_gene: NA
abundance: few

CDR3nt: TGTGCCAGCAGCCGGACTAGCGGGGGGCCTACGAGAGAGACCCAGTACTTC
CDR3aa: CASSRTSGGPTRETQYF
v_gene: TRBV9
j_gene: TRBJ2-5
d_gene: TRBD2
abundance: NA

CDR3nt: TGTGCCACCAGCTCACACGGGACTAGCGGGGGTGGGTATGAGCAGTTCTTC
CDR3aa: CATSSHGTSGGGYEQFF
v_gene: TRBV24-1
j_gene: TRBJ2-1
d_gene: TRBD2
abundance: NA

CDR3nt: TGTGCCAGCTCCTCGAATGAGCAGTTCTTC
CDR3aa: CASSSNEQFF
v_gene: TRBV18
j_gene: TRBJ2-1
d_gene: NA
abundance: NA

CDR3nt: TGTGCCACCTTAAGCGGTTCTAGCACAGATACGCAGTATTTT
CDR3aa: CATLSGSSTDTQYF
v_gene: TRBV2
j_gene: TRBJ2-3
d_gene: NA
abundance: NA

CDR3nt: TGCGCCAGCAGCCAGGGAGCTGGAGATACGCAGTATTTT
CDR3aa: CASSQGAGDTQYF
v_gene: TRBV4-3
j_gene: TRBJ2-3
d_gene: NA
abundance: NA

CDR3nt: TGTGCCAGCACCCCGGACAGCTCTGGGGCCAACGTCCTGACTTTC
CDR3aa: CASTPDSSGANVLTF
v_gene: TRBV6-2/TRBV6-3
j_gene: TRBJ2-6
d_gene: NA
abundance: NA

CDR3nt: TGTGCCAGCAGCCGGCCGGGGGGGATCGACGGGGAGCTGTTTTTT
CDR3aa: CASSRPGGIDGELFF
v_gene: TRBV11-2
j_gene: TRBJ2-2
d_gene: TRBD2
abundance: NA

CDR3nt: TGTGCCAGCAGTGGACTAGCGGCCAGGGCGACCTACAATGAGCAGTTCTTC
CDR3aa: CASSGLAARATYNEQFF
v_gene: TRBV25-1
j_gene: TRBJ2-1
d_gene: TRBD2
abundance: NA

CDR3nt: TGTGCCAGCAGCCCGGAATACAGGTTTCAGTTCTTC
CDR3aa: CASSPEYRFQFF
v_gene: TRBV7-2
j_gene: TRBJ2-1
d_gene: NA
abundance: NA

CDR3nt: TGTGCCAGTAGTCCGGGCAGGGTGATGTCCTCCTATAATTCACCCCTCCACTTT
CDR3aa: CASSPGRVMSSYNSPLHF
v_gene: TRBV19
j_gene: TRBJ1-6
d_gene: NA
abundance: NA

CDR3nt: TGTGCCAGTCGGGGTGTTTCCTCCTCTGGAAACACCATATATTTT
CDR3aa: CASRGVSSSGNTIYF
v_gene: TRBV7-2
j_gene: TRBJ1-3
d_gene: NA
abundance: NA

CDR3nt: TGTGCCATCAGTGACTCCCGGGAGACCCAGTACTTC
CDR3aa: CAISDSRETQYF
v_gene: TRBV10-3
j_gene: TRBJ2-5
d_gene: NA
abundance: NA

CDR3nt: TGCGCCAGCAGCCGCGGGGGAGACAGGGGGACAGATACGCAGTATTTT
CDR3aa: CASSRGGDRGTDTQYF
v_gene: TRBV4-3
j_gene: TRBJ2-3
d_gene: TRBD1
abundance: NA

CDR3nt: TGCGCCAGCAGCTTGACCGACAGTGAAGCTTTCTTT
CDR3aa: CASSLTDSEAFF
v_gene: TRBV5-1
j_gene: TRBJ1-1
d_gene: NA
abundance: NA

CDR3nt: TGTGCCAGCAGTGTACAGGGGATGGTTGAAGCTTTCTTT
CDR3aa: CASSVQGMVEAFF
v_gene: TRBV28
j_gene: TRBJ1-1
d_gene: TRBD1
abundance: NA

CDR3nt: TGCGCCAGCAGCCAAAGGACCGGGACAGGGACTTATGAGCAGTACTTC
CDR3aa: CASSQRTGTGTYEQYF
v_gene: TRBV4-1
j_gene: TRBJ2-7
d_gene: TRBD1
abundance: NA

CDR3nt: TGTGCCAGCAGTGTACCGGGACAGGGGGCGATGGCTTTCTTT
CDR3aa: CASSVPGQGAMAFF
v_gene: TRBV28
j_gene: TRBJ1-1
d_gene: TRBD1
abundance: few

CDR3nt: TGCGCCAGCAGCTCCGGACAGGGTGACTATGGCTACACCTTC
CDR3aa: CASSSGQGDYGYTF
v_gene: TRBV5-1
j_gene: TRBJ1-2
d_gene: TRBD1
abundance: NA

CDR3nt: TGTGCCACCAGCCCCGAGGTGAGCACAGATACGCAGTATTTT
CDR3aa: CATSPEVSTDTQYF
v_gene: TRBV24-1
j_gene: TRBJ2-3
d_gene: NA
abundance: NA

CDR3nt: TGTGCCAGCAGTTACACTGCGGGACAGCAAGAGACCCAGTACTTC
CDR3aa: CASSYTAGQQETQYF
v_gene: TRBV6-2/TRBV6-3
j_gene: TRBJ2-5
d_gene: NA
abundance: NA

CDR3nt: TGTGCCAGCAGTTTGGGTGGTGAGGGCACCGGGGAGCTGTTTTTT
CDR3aa: CASSLGGEGTGELFF
v_gene: TRBV28
j_gene: TRBJ2-2
d_gene: NA
abundance: NA

CDR3nt: TGTGCCAGCAGTGAATGGACACGGGAGCTGTTTTTT
CDR3aa: CASSEWTRELFF
v_gene: TRBV6-1
j_gene: TRBJ2-2
d_gene: NA
abundance: few

CDR3nt: TGTGCCAGCAGTGAAGTCGTCCGGGAGCTGTTTTTT
CDR3aa: CASSEVVRELFF
v_gene: TRBV25-1
j_gene: TRBJ2-2
d_gene: NA
abundance: NA

CDR3nt: TGTGCCAGCAGTGTAACAGGGGGCATCTATGGCTACACCTTC
CDR3aa: CASSVTGGIYGYTF
v_gene: TRBV28
j_gene: TRBJ1-2
d_gene: TRBD1
abundance: NA

CDR3nt: TGCGCCAGCAGCCAAGAGTTAGGGGTCTACGAGCAGTACTTC
CDR3aa: CASSQELGVYEQYF
v_gene: TRBV4-3
j_gene: TRBJ2-7
d_gene: NA
abundance: NA

CDR3nt: TGTGCCAGCAGCGCTCCGGGACAGGGCCTCCATGAGCAGTTCTTC
CDR3aa: CASSAPGQGLHEQFF
v_gene: TRBV7-3
j_gene: TRBJ2-1
d_gene: TRBD1
abundance: NA

CDR3nt: TGTGCCAGCAGTTCACAGGAGAACACTGAAGCTTTCTTT
CDR3aa: CASSSQENTEAFF
v_gene: TRBV12-3/TRBV12-4
j_gene: TRBJ1-1
d_gene: NA
abundance: NA

CDR3nt: TGCAGTGGTGGACAGGGGGCTGAGCAGTTCTTC
CDR3aa: CSGGQGAEQFF
v_gene: TRBV20-1
j_gene: TRBJ2-1
d_gene: TRBD1
abundance: NA

CDR3nt: TGTGCCAGCAAGCCCTCTAGCACAGATACGCAGTATTTT
CDR3aa: CASKPSSTDTQYF
v_gene: TRBV2
j_gene: TRBJ2-3
d_gene: NA
abundance: NA

CDR3nt: TGTGCCAGCAGCCAAGGCTATCCCACAGATACGCAGTATTTT
CDR3aa: CASSQGYPTDTQYF
v_gene: TRBV14
j_gene: TRBJ2-3
d_gene: NA
abundance: NA

CDR3nt: TGTGCCAGCAGCTCGTCGCCCACCGGGGAGACCCAGTACTTC
CDR3aa: CASSSSPTGETQYF
v_gene: TRBV5-5
j_gene: TRBJ2-5
d_gene: NA
abundance: NA